The sequence of this TCR beta chain was determined in a study of siplizumab effects on memory and regulatory T cells. Clones were read by immunoSEQ multiplex PCR, and TCRdb kept only the in-frame ones, dropping some. Among about 120,000 clones, 85% to 95% were seen once, and the ten largest hold roughly 0.17%. This clone appeared a single time. Its antigen is not known. Points from the study as a whole: In unstimulated cells, naive T cells appeared more diverse than memory T cells and seemed major alloresponse contributors. Tregs that proliferated in siplizumab cultures did not have their suppressive function confirmed.

This CDR3 comprises 16 residues. Germline CDR1 reads SGHRS; CDR2 reads YFSETQ. V was shortened by 0 bases and J by 2 bases, with 9 bases between the two germline ends. The sample consisted of non-Treg CD4+ T cells sorted from blood. The genes are TRBV5-1 and TRBJ2-6, with D tentatively TRBD1 (5 bases). The origin of this receptor is a human donor in good health. As DNA, the CDR3 is TGCGCCAGCAGCTTGGGACAGCTGGCTGGGGCCAACGTCCTGACTTTC. Protein product: CASSLGQLAGANVLTF.